This paragraph reports one T cell receptor beta chain. This sample is part of a study of blood T cell repertoires in COVID-19. At the level of the study: The samples span acute and convalescent COVID-19 from the United States, Italy and Spain.

In germline, CDR1 is SGHVS, CDR2 FQNEAQ. CDR3 length: 16 residues. V was trimmed by 1 base and J by 1 base, leaving 11 bases between them. Clones were sequenced by immunoSEQ multiplex PCR, and TCRdb holds only the in-frame ones, with some missing. The data show tens of thousands of clones, around 89% seen once. The chain uses TRBV7-8 and TRBJ2-1, with a weak D call TRBD1 (6 bases). The TCR originated in a human donor in a cohort sampled during active COVID-19. Sequencing was performed on peripheral blood. CDR3 sequence: CASSLDRVGSYNEQFF. CDR3 coding DNA: TGTGCCAGCAGCTTAGACAGGGTAGGATCCTACAATGAGCAGTTCTTC.